This TCR beta chain was captured by sequencing in a study of blood T cell repertoires in COVID-19 (dated by TCRdb to the early 2020s). Broadly, across the study: The collaborator samples originated in the United States, Italy and Spain and spanned the acute and convalescent phases of COVID-19. The material from the prospective study consisted of cDNA or gDNA derived from T cells, B-cell-depleted T cells, or PBMCs. The dataset comprised deeply sampled blood TCRbeta repertoires from subjects exposed to, actively infected with, or recovered from COVID-19. A freely available public database, intended as a resource for researchers studying the immune response to SARS-CoV-2, is where the repertoires were released. Samples were obtained from the ongoing ImmuneRACE study (first 160 participants) and from some 1,200 subjects provided by 6 global collaborators. A de-identified subject ID, COVID-19 status, age in years and sex were almost always included in the sample metadata. Where available, HLA class I and class II types were taken from metadata supplied by the sample provider and were not determined by assay-based typing. Here is what the overall study found, with its caveats: The amount of clinical and demographic metadata varied by source and participant and was provided uncurated.

The immunoSEQ Assay, a bias-controlled multiplex PCR, was used to amplify TCRbeta CDR3 regions from genomic DNA. For the original study's pipeline: The number of nucleated cells in each sample was estimated from the amplification of reference gene primers within the assay. To quantify the absolute abundance of each unique TCRbeta CDR3 rearrangement, sequence reads were collapsed and filtered. For each sample, productive Simpson clonality was calculated by taking the square root of Simpson's diversity index across productive rearrangements. TCRdb carries this immuneACCESS record with in-frame sequences only. Its versions omit some clonotypes, under half of them owing to an unresolved V gene in the studies checked, with the rest unexplained. That table gives V, J and clone size, and the DNA gave D and trimming. For this sample there are 250,000 to 300,000 clones; around nine tenths appear just once. Jointly, the top ten make up about 11% of the sample.

One collaborating source in Seattle enrolled patients while the patients were actively infected and followed the patients over time throughout the course of disease. Collaborating institutions collected whole blood in K2EDTA tubes following their own protocols. For TCRbeta analysis, collaborators shipped samples in one of three forms: frozen whole blood, isolated PBMCs, or DNA extracted from either of those sample types. For this clone: The antigen it recognizes is unknown. No per-base quality is available; no much larger clone lies one base away.

The sequencing input was peripheral blood. The TCR sequence derives from a young woman with COVID-19, enrolled during active disease.

CDR3 sequence: CSASPGTGGHNEQFF. The nucleotides are TGCAGCGCCTCTCCCGGGACAGGGGGACACAATGAGCAGTTCTTC. In this chain, TRBV29-1 is recombined with TRBJ2-1, with 11 middle bases fitting TRBD1. The CDR1 and CDR2 encoded by the germline V gene are SQVTM and ANQGSEA. Clipping removes 7 bases from V and 5 bases from J, with 10 as the unmatched junction base count. Counted from cysteine to phenylalanine, this CDR3 has 15 amino acids. Just the 45-base CDR3 DNA is kept, in frame starting at base 1.